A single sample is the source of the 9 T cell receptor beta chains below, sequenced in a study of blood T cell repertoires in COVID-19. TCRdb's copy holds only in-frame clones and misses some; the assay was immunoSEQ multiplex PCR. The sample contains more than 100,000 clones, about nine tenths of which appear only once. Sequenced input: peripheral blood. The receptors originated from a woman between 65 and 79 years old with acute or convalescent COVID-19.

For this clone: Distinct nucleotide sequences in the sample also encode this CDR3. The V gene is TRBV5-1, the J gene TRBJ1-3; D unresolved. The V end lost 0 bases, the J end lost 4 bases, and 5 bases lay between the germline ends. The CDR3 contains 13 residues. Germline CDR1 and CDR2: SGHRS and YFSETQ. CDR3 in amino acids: CASSLAVGNTIYF. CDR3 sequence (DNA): TGCGCCAGCAGCTTGGCCGTGGGAAACACCATATATTTT.

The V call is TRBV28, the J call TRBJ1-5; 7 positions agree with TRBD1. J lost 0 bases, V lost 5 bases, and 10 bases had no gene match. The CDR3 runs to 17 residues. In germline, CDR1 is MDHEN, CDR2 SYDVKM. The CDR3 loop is CASSTDRVPISNQPQHF. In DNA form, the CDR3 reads TGTGCCAGCAGTACAGACAGGGTGCCTATTAGCAATCAGCCCCAGCATTTT.

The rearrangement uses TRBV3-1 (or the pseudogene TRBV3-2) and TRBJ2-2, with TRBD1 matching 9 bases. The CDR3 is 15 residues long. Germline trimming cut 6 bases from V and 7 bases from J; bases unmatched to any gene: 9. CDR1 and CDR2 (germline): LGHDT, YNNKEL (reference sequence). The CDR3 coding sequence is TGTGCCAGCAGAGATAACAGGGGGCTTCACGGGGAGCTGTTTTTT. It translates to CASRDNRGLHGELFF.

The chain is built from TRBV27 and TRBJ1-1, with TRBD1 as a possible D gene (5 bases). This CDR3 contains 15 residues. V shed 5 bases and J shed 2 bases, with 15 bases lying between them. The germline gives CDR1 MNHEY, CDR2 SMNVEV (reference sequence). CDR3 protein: CASSPSVQGNTEAFF. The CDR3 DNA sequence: TGTGCCAGCAGTCCCAGCGTTCAGGGCAACACTGAAGCTTTCTTT.

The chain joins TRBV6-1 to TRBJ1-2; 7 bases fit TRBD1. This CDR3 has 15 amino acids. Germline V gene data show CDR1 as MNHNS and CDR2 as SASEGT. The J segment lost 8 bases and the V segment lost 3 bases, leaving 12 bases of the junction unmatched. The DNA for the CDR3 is TGTGCCAGCAGTGAGACCTGGACAGGCTTAGAGGGCTACACCTTC. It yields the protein CASSETWTGLEGYTF.

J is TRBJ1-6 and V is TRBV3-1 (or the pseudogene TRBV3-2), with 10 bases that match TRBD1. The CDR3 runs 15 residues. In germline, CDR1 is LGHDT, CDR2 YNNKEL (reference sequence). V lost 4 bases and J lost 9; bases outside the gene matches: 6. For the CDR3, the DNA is TGTGCCAGCAGCCCGCCGGGACAGGGGTCTTCACCCCTCCACTTT. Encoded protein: CASSPPGQGSSPLHF.

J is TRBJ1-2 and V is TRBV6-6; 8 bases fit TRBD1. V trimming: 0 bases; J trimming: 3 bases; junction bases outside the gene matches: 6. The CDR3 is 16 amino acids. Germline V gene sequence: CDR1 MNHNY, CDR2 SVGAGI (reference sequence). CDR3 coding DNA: TGTGCCAGCAGTTACTCGACGCTCAGGGGGCACTATGGCTACACCTTC. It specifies CASSYSTLRGHYGYTF.

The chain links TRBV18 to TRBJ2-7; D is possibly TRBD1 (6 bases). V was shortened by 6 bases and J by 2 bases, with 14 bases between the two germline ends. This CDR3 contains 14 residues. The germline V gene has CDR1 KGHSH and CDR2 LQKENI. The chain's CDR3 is CASSPGHSAYEQYF. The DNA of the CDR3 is TGTGCCAGCTCCCCGGGACACTCCGCCTACGAGCAGTACTTC.

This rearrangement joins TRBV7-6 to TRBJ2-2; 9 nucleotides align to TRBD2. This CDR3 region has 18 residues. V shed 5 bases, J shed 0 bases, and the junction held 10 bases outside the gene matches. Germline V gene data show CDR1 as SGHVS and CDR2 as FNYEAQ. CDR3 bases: TGTGCCAGCAGCCATTCTCCGGCTAGCGGGACGAACACCGGGGAGCTGTTTTTT. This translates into CASSHSPASGTNTGELFF.